This TCR beta chain was profiled in a study of response to subunit inactivated influenza vaccine. Germline trimming cut 5 bases from V and 2 bases from J; bases unmatched to any gene: 2. This CDR3 spans 14 amino acids. Germline V gene lookup returns CDR1 DFQATT and CDR2 SNEGSKA (reference sequence). A remark on this clonotype: Its antigen is as yet unknown.

TCRdb fed the RT-PCR reads into MiXCR, producing one record per CDR3 protein. Among roughly 150,000 distinct CDR3 sequences listed, around 9.9% were seen once. Regarding the study as a whole: Each seasonal influenza vaccination, the authors suggested, recruits few new T cells.

This sequence originates from a man over 45 who received an inactivated influenza vaccine. The specimen was non-naive T cells sorted from PBMCs, collected more than 35 days after vaccination. The chain employs TRBV20-1 and TRBJ2-2, with TRBD1 identical over 10 bases. The CDR3: CSAWDRGNTGELFF. The CDR3 coding sequence is TGCAGTGCTTGGGACAGGGGCAACACCGGGGAGCTGTTTTTT.